The source of this T cell receptor (beta chain) is a study of T cells in Graves' hyperthyroidism and ophthalmopathy. Study findings and constraints: Blood also showed most of the thyroid clonotypes that were expanded above 0.001. The model predicted ophthalmopathy a median roughly six months before onset.

As to this clonotype: The antigen is undetermined. A much larger clone differs from this one at a single base, so this may be a read error.

Reasons for excluding patients were uncontrolled infection, other autoimmune disease, pregnancy or lactation. The PBMCs had their origin in around 10 ml of fresh peripheral blood. The CDR3 runs 11 residues. The V gene lost 8 bases and the J gene lost 7 bases, with 11 bases spanning the gap. Amplified regions were TCR beta CDR3 sequences from RNA transcripts. During a first-round RT-PCR of the TCR CDR3, the HTBI primer set was used. Each CDR3 protein is one row after TCRdb ran MiXCR on the multiplex PCR reads. The sample shows more than 500,000 distinct CDR3 sequences, about 16% of them seen only once.

The clonotype comes from a woman in her thirties with Graves' ophthalmopathy. The chain recombines TRBV12-3 or TRBV12-4 with TRBJ1-2, with D possibly TRBD1 on 5 matching bases. Sample: blood. The CDR3 here is CASRLGVGYTF. For the CDR3, the DNA is TGTGCCAGCCGGTTGGGGGTTGGCTACACCTTC.